These 22 T cell receptor beta chains share one sample of origin, sequenced in a study of Graves' ophthalmopathy and Graves' hyperthyroidism. Amplified TCR beta CDR3 regions were obtained using RNA transcripts as template. Following a first-round RT-PCR that used HTBI primers, a second-round multiplex PCR was carried out. MiXCR, applied by TCRdb to the multiplex PCR reads, yields one record per CDR3 protein. The table shows about 420,000 distinct CDR3 sequences, with 21% occurring only once. Sequencing input: peripheral blood. Receptors originate from a woman younger than 35 with stable Graves' hyperthyroidism.

Many counts were recorded for this clonotype. V gene TRBV7-6 combines with J gene TRBJ2-4; no reliable D call. The CDR3 has 14 amino acids. V lost 7 bases and J lost 4, with 14 bases in between. Germline assignment: CDR1 SGHVS and CDR2 FNYEAQ. The CDR3 protein is CASTPGPDKNIQYF. CDR3 in DNA: TGTGCCAGCACCCCCGGACCGGATAAAAACATTCAGTACTTC.

This rearrangement joins TRBV12-3 or TRBV12-4 to TRBJ2-7; either TRBD1 or TRBD2 may supply D (5 bases each). This CDR3 is built from 14 residues. V was pared by 1 base and J by 7 bases, with 14 bases between. The CDR3 loop reads CASSLEVPGGEQYF. The CDR3 region has the DNA TGTGCCAGCAGTTTAGAGGTTCCTGGGGGTGAGCAGTACTTC.

V gene TRBV28 combines with J gene TRBJ2-7, with 9 positions matching TRBD2. This CDR3 spans 16 amino acids. Germline V gives CDR1 MDHEN, CDR2 SYDVKM. Germline trimming cut 4 bases from V and 6 bases from J; bases unmatched to any gene: 13. CDR3 in amino acids: CASSSPSGNTQLEQYF. The DNA of the CDR3 is TGTGCCAGCAGTTCGCCTAGCGGGAACACCCAGCTCGAGCAGTACTTC.

The sample holds many counts of this clonotype. This chain links TRBV28 with TRBJ1-2; D possibly corresponds to TRBD1 (6 bases). Germline V gives CDR1 MDHEN, CDR2 SYDVKM. V was shortened by 3 bases and J by 2 bases, with 10 bases between the two germline ends. The CDR3 runs to 14 residues. CDR3 bases: TGTGCCAGCAGTTTGGGACATAAGAACTATGGCTACACCTTC. It translates to CASSLGHKNYGYTF.

V gene TRBV5-1 combines with J gene TRBJ1-5; 10 bases map to TRBD1. The CDR3 covers 15 residues. Germline CDR1 SGHRS, CDR2 YFSETQ. V trimming: 4 bases; J trimming: 2 bases; junction bases outside the gene matches: 3. The CDR3 region is CASSTGTGGNQPQHF. CDR3 nucleotides: TGCGCCAGCAGCACGGGGACAGGGGGCAATCAGCCCCAGCATTTT.

This clonotype appeared many times. The chain employs TRBV5-5 and TRBJ2-7; D gene uncertain. Germline V lookup: CDR1 SGHKS, CDR2 YYEKEE (reference sequence). The CDR3 has 13 amino acids. Trimming cost V 0 bases and J 7 bases, with 11 bases left between them. The CDR3 region has the DNA TGTGCCAGCAGCTTGGGTCGACGTCAAGAGCAGTACTTC. Its protein product is CASSLGRRQEQYF.

At least ten counts were recorded for this clonotype. V is TRBV9 and J is TRBJ2-2, with D maybe TRBD2 (5 bases). V dropped 4 bases and J dropped 4 bases, with 17 bases sitting between them. Germline lookup yields CDR1 SGDLS and CDR2 YYNGEE. This CDR3 has 16 amino acids. The CDR3 here is CASSPRAVGSTGELFF. The CDR3 DNA follows: TGTGCCAGCAGCCCAAGGGCAGTGGGGAGCACCGGGGAGCTGTTTTTT.

This clonotype was seen ten or more times. The gene calls are TRBV20-1 and TRBJ1-1; D unresolved. Germline CDR1 reads DFQATT; CDR2 reads SNEGSKA (reference sequence). The CDR3 is made up of 13 amino acids. V lost 0 bases and J 2 bases, leaving 7 bases between the germline ends. The CDR3 sequence is CSARDWANTEAFF. The CDR3 nucleotides are TGCAGTGCTAGAGATTGGGCCAACACTGAAGCTTTCTTT.

The genes are TRBV6-1 and TRBJ2-7; D not certain. CDR1 is MNHNS, CDR2 SASEGT, per germline. The V and J ends lost 8 bases and 5 bases respectively, with 19 bases between them. This CDR3 spans 14 amino acids. The CDR3 loop reads CASGFRQAGDEQYF. The CDR3, as DNA: TGTGCCAGCGGGTTCAGGCAGGCCGGTGACGAGCAGTACTTC.

This clonotype was recorded many times. The chain recombines TRBV30 with TRBJ2-2, with D unclear. Germline V gene lookup returns CDR1 GTSNPN and CDR2 SVGIG (reference sequence). The CDR3 has 13 amino acids. Trimming pared 0 bases from V and 6 bases from J, leaving 8 bases between. CDR3 in amino acids: CAWSVYLAGELFF. In DNA form, the CDR3 reads TGTGCCTGGAGTGTATATCTCGCCGGGGAGCTGTTTTTT.

This clonotype was seen repeatedly, ten times or more. V usage is TRBV5-6 and J usage is TRBJ2-7; 8 nucleotides align to TRBD2. V lost 0 bases, J lost 5 bases, and 4 bases stayed unmatched. The CDR3 sequence is 14 residues long. Germline-derived CDR1 and CDR2 are SGHDT and YYEEEE. CDR3 in DNA: TGTGCCAGCAGCTTGGAGTCGCGGGAGGACGAGCAGTACTTC. Protein: CASSLESREDEQYF.

This rearrangement joins TRBV11-2 to TRBJ2-3; D gene uncertain. Looked up from germline, CDR1 is SGHAT and CDR2 is FQNNGV. This CDR3 is 14 amino acids long. With 2 bases removed from V and 4 bases from J, the gap between germline ends came to 10 bases. In nucleotides, the CDR3 is TGTGCCAGCAGCTTAATTTCCCGCCCAGATACGCAGTATTTT. This gives the protein CASSLISRPDTQYF.

V usage is TRBV3-1 and J usage is TRBJ2-7; 7 positions agree with TRBD1. With 5 bases clipped from V and 3 bases from J, the junction kept 7 bases outside the gene matches. Germline values: CDR1 LGHDT, CDR2 YNNKEL (reference sequence). This CDR3 is 14 amino acids long. This CDR3 reads CASSSRDSFYEQYV. As DNA, the CDR3 is TGTGCCAGCAGCTCCAGGGACAGTTTCTACGAGCAGTACGTC.

This clonotype was counted many times. This sequence joins TRBV29-1 and TRBJ1-1, with TRBD1 matching over 7 bases. Unmatched junction bases numbered 6, after V lost 8 bases and J lost 3 bases. Germline CDR1 and CDR2: SQVTM and ANQGSEA. The CDR3 totals 12 residues. The CDR3 sequence: CSSQGLYTEAFF. Written as DNA, the CDR3 is TGCAGCTCACAGGGGTTATACACTGAAGCTTTCTTT.

The table lists this clonotype with many counts. The chain is built from TRBV19 and TRBJ1-5, with 9 bases matching TRBD1. Germline V gene sequence: CDR1 LNHDA, CDR2 SQIVND (reference sequence). The CDR3 sequence is 17 residues long. V was pared by 4 bases and J by 2 bases, with 9 bases of the junction left unmatched. CDR3 residues: CASSKDRDRVGNQPQHF. The CDR3 DNA reads as TGTGCCAGTAGTAAAGACCGGGACAGGGTAGGCAATCAGCCCCAGCATTTT. Filled out from reference TRBV19 and TRBJ1-5, the complete variable domain reads DGGITQSPKYLFRKEGQNVTLSCEQNLNHDAMYWYRQDPGQGLRLIYYSQIVNDFQKGDIAEGYSVSREKKESFPLTVTSAQKNPTAFYLCASSKDRDRVGNQPQHFGDGTRLSIL.

This clonotype was seen repeatedly, ten times or more. The chain uses TRBV20-1 and TRBJ1-2; a possible D gene is TRBD1 (5 bases). CDR1 is DFQATT and CDR2 is SNEGSKA in the germline V gene (reference sequence). The CDR3 loop spans 12 amino acids. Trimming stripped 3 bases from V and 7 bases from J, with 12 bases between. For the CDR3, the DNA is TGCAGTGCTAGTAGGAACCAGGGTGGCTACACCTTC. Its protein is CSASRNQGGYTF.

This chain links TRBV7-2 with TRBJ1-5; D perhaps matches TRBD1 (5 bases). Between the trimmed V and J ends, which lost 2 bases and 7 bases, there was a span of 15 bases. CDR1 SGHTA and CDR2 FQGNSA come from the germline V gene. The CDR3 covers 15 residues. The CDR3 reads CASSLSWGIGQPQHF. For the CDR3, the DNA is TGTGCCAGCAGCTTATCATGGGGGATAGGCCAGCCCCAGCATTTT.

The genes are TRBV7-8 and TRBJ2-2; TRBD2 aligns across 14 bases. V was pared by 5 bases and J by 6 bases, with 5 bases of the junction left unmatched. This CDR3 region has 16 residues. Germline CDR1 is SGHVS and CDR2 is FQNEAQ. As DNA, the CDR3 is TGTGCCAGCAGCCCGGGGACTAGCGGGAGCCCCGGGGAGCTGTTTTTT. Protein product: CASSPGTSGSPGELFF.

This clonotype was seen a handful of times. With a much larger clone just one base away, this may be a read error. This rearrangement joins TRBV27 to TRBJ2-1; tentatively, D is TRBD2 (5 bases). There are 15 residues in the CDR3. The germline gives CDR1 MNHEY, CDR2 SMNVEV (reference sequence). CDR3 bases: TGTGCCAGCAGTTTGTTGGGGAGCTCCTACAATGAGAAGTTCTTC. Its translation: CASSLLGSSYNEKFF.

This clonotype was seen many times. V is TRBV28 and J is TRBJ2-5; the match to TRBD1 covers 7 bases. Trimming at V came to 5 bases and at J to 4 bases, leaving 7 bases not matched to a gene. CDR3 length: 14 amino acids. CDR1 is MDHEN, CDR2 SYDVKM, per germline. Here the CDR3 DNA reads TGTGCCAGCAGTCCCCAACAGGGGCGAGAGACCCAGTACTTC. This gives the protein CASSPQQGRETQYF.

As for this clonotype: This may arise from a read error, as a much more abundant clone is one base away. The rearrangement joins TRBV30 to TRBJ1-1; tentative D call: TRBD1 (6 bases). The CDR3 is 13 residues long. CDR1 GTSNPN and CDR2 SVGIG come from the germline V gene (reference sequence). CDR3 in amino acids: CAWSGRRDTEACF. CDR3 DNA: TGTGCCTGGAGTGGTAGAAGGGACACTGAAGCTTGCTTT. The complete variable domain, with remaining parts taken from reference TRBV30 and TRBJ1-1, reads SQTIHQWPATLVQPVGSPLSLECTVEGTSNPNLYWYRQAAGRGLQLLFYSVGIGQISSEVPQNLSASRPQDRQFILSSKKLLLSDSGFYLCAWSGRRDTEACFGQGTRLTVV.

Ten or more counts support this clonotype. The rearrangement uses TRBV4-1 and TRBJ1-5; no clear D. Germline V gene lookup returns CDR1 MGHRA and CDR2 YSYEKL. The CDR3 length is 15 residues. With 2 bases removed from V and 0 bases from J, the gap between germline ends came to 8 bases. The CDR3 spells CASSQSGYSNQPQHF. The CDR3 nucleotides are TGCGCCAGCAGCCAATCTGGGTATAGCAATCAGCCCCAGCATTTT.